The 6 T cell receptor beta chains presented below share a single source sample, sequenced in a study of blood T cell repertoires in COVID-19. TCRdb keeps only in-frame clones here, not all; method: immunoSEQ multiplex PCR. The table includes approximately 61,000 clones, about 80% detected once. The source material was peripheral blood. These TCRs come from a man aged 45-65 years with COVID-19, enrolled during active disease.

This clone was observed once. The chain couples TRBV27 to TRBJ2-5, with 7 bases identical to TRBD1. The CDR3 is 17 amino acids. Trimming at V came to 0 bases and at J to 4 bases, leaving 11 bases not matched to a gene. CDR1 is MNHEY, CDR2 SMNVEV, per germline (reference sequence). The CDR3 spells CASSLSAITGAGETQYF. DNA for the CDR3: TGTGCCAGCAGTTTATCGGCGATTACAGGGGCGGGAGAGACCCAGTACTTC.

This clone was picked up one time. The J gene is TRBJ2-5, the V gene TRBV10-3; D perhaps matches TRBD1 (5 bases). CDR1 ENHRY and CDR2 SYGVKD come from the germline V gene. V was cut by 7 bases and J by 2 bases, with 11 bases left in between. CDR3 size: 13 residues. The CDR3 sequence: CAIKGAGQETQYF. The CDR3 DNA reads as TGTGCCATCAAAGGGGCCGGACAAGAGACCCAGTACTTC.

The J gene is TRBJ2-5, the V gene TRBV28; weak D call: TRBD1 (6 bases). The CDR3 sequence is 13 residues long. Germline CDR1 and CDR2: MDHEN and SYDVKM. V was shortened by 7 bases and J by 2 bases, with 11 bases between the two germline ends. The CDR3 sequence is CASNRQVQETQYF. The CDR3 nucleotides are TGTGCCAGCAACCGACAGGTTCAAGAGACCCAGTACTTC.

CDR3 nucleotide sequence: TGTGCCAGCAGCCTAATCGAGGCTGAAGCTTTCTTT. This gives the protein CASSLIEAEAFF. The chain uses TRBV28 and TRBJ1-1; D gene ambiguous. The CDR3 contains 12 residues. Germline V gene lookup returns CDR1 MDHEN and CDR2 SYDVKM. The V end was cut by 6 bases, the J end by 6 bases, with 11 bases between.

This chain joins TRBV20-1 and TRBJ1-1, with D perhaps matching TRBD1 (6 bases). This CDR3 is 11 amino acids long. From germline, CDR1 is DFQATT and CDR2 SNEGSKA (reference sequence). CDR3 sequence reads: CRGHSNTEAFF. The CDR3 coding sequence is TGCAGGGGACACTCTAACACTGAAGCTTTCTTT.

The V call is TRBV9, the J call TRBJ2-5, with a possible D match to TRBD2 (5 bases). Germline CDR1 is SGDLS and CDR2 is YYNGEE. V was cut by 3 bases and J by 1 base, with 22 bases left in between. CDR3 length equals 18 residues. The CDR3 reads CASSAPAAGSWGQETQYF. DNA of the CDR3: TGTGCCAGCAGCGCTCCCGCGGCGGGCAGCTGGGGCCAAGAGACCCAGTACTTC.